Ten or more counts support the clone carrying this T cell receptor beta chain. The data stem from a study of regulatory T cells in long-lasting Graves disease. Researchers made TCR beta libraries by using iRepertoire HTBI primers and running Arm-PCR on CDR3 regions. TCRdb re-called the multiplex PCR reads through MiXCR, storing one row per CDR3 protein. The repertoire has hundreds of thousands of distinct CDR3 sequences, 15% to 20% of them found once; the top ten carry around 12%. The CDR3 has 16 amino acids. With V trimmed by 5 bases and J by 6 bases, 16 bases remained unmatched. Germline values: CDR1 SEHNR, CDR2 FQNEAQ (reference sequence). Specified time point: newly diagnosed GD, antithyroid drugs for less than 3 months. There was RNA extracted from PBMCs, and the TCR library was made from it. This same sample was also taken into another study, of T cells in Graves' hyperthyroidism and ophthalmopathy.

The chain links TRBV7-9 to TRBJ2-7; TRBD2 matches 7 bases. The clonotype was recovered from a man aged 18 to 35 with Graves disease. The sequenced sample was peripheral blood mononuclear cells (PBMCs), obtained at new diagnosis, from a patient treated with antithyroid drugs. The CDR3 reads CASSLEVGGSTVEQYF. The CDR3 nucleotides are TGTGCCAGCAGCCTCGAGGTGGGCGGGAGTACAGTCGAGCAGTACTTC.